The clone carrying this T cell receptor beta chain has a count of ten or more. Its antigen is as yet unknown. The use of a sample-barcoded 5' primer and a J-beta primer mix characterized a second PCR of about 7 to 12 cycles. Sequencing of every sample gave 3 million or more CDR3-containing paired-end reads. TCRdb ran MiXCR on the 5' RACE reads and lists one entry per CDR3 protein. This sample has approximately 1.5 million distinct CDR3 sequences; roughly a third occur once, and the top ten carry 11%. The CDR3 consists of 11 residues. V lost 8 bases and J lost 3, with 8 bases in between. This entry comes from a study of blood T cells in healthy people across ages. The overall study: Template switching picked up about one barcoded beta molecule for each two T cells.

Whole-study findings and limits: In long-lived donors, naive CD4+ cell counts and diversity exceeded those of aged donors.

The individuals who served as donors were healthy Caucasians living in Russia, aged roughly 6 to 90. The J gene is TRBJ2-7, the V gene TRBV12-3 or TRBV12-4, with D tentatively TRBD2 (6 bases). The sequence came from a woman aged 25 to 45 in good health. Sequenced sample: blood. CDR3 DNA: TGTGCCAGCGCGGGGCTCTACGAGCAGTACTTC. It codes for CASAGLYEQYF.